The clone carrying this T cell receptor beta chain was detected ten times or more. The data originate from a study of low-dose radiotherapy and immunotherapy resistance in tumors. Overall study: In Cohort 2, 1 Gy per fraction was delivered every two weeks, for a total of 13 Gy over 26 weeks. Daily intake of oral aspirin 300 mg by patients lasted four cycles and began on cycle 1 day 1.

Priming of first-strand cDNA relied on TRAV- and TRBV-specific primers (covering alpha and beta chains). PCR amplification of the TCRs was performed with Phusion for 20 PCR cycles, and it relied on a constant-region primer together with a V-primer adapter. Amplification of the isolated mRNA used in vitro transcription. Each CDR3 protein gets one entry after TCRdb re-called the reads with MiXCR. Of tens of thousands of distinct CDR3 sequences listed, roughly 19% were seen once; the top ten hold 2.8%. Germline V gives CDR1 KGHSH, CDR2 LQKENI. This CDR3 is built from 13 residues. The V end was cut by 4 bases, the J end by 8 bases, with 11 bases between. Time point meaning: before trial treatment. Nivolumab, ipilimumab, aspirin, low-dose cyclophosphamide and low-dose radiotherapy were given to donors.

This chain uses TRBV18 with TRBJ1-4, with D unclear. Sequencing was performed on PBMCs, taken before treatment. This clonotype originated in a male donor with prostate cancer. The CDR3 here is CASSLEMGEKLFF. The CDR3 DNA reads as TGTGCCAGCTCACTCGAGATGGGGGAAAAACTGTTTTTT.